This passage covers 24 T cell receptor beta chains from one sample sequenced in a study of T cell responses to AZD1222 COVID-19 vaccine. Sequenced by immunoSEQ multiplex PCR; TCRdb stores in-frame clones only, minus some. The sample has about 96,000 clones, under 95% seen once; the top ten hold less than 5.5%. The input for sequencing was peripheral blood, taken on day 0 of MenACWY control vaccination. The receptors come from an adult in good health.

The rearrangement links TRBV5-1 to TRBJ2-7; 7 bases line up with TRBD1. Germline trimming cut 4 bases from V and 1 base from J; bases unmatched to any gene: 8. Germline V gene data show CDR1 as SGHRS and CDR2 as YFSETQ. The CDR3 is 15 amino acids. The CDR3 spells CASSKTGTVSYEQYF. CDR3 bases: TGCGCCAGCAGCAAAACCGGGACAGTTTCCTACGAGCAGTACTTC.

The rearrangement joins TRBV4-2 to TRBJ1-2; 7 positions agree with TRBD1. Germline trimming cut 2 bases from V and 8 bases from J; bases unmatched to any gene: 5. This CDR3 contains 13 residues. CDR1 and CDR2 (germline): LGHNA, YNFKEQ. The CDR3 DNA sequence: TGTGCCAGCAGCCAACGACAGGGCCTCGGCTACACCTTC. Translated: CASSQRQGLGYTF.

V gene TRBV6-1 combines with J gene TRBJ1-5, with D perhaps matching TRBD1 (6 bases). The length of the CDR3 is 14 residues. V was clipped by 2 bases and J by 4 bases, with 9 bases between them. Germline V gives CDR1 MNHNS, CDR2 SASEGT. The CDR3 protein is CASSESDRNQPQHF. In nucleotides, the CDR3 is TGTGCCAGCAGTGAATCCGACAGGAATCAGCCCCAGCATTTT.

This chain connects TRBV5-4 to TRBJ1-5, with TRBD1 matching 9 bases. CDR1 SGHNT and CDR2 YYREEE come from the germline V gene (reference sequence). This CDR3 comprises 16 residues. The J segment lost 6 bases and the V segment lost 0 bases, leaving 7 bases of the junction unmatched. The chain's CDR3 is CASSLGGQGNIQPQHF. The CDR3 bases are TGTGCCAGCAGCTTGGGGGGACAGGGAAATATTCAGCCCCAGCATTTT.

CDR3 in amino acids: CASSAAGSTYEQYF. For the CDR3, the DNA is TGTGCCAGCAGCGCTGCCGGGAGCACCTACGAGCAGTACTTC. This chain joins TRBV7-9 and TRBJ2-7; D might be TRBD2 (6 bases). The CDR3 has 14 amino acids. Per germline, CDR1 SEHNR and CDR2 FQNEAQ (reference sequence). V shed 5 bases and J shed 2 bases, with 13 bases lying between them.

The gene calls are TRBV6-2 or TRBV6-3 and TRBJ1-2; 7 bases fit TRBD1. CDR1 MNHEY and CDR2 SVGEGT come from the germline V gene. The CDR3 spans 12 residues. V trimming: 6 bases; J trimming: 7 bases; junction bases outside the gene matches: 5. CDR3 nucleotide sequence: TGTGCCAGCAGATACAGGGGTCGTGGCTACACCTTC. Its protein is CASRYRGRGYTF.

The chain couples TRBV12-5 to TRBJ2-2; D possibly corresponds to TRBD1 (5 bases). The germline V gene has CDR1 LGHNT and CDR2 FRNRAP. This CDR3 has 14 residues. Trimming stripped 5 bases from V and 6 bases from J, with 13 bases between. CDR3 loop: CASGLQGYAGELFF. The CDR3 coding sequence is TGTGCTAGTGGTCTCCAGGGTTATGCCGGGGAGCTGTTTTTT.

This chain links TRBV2 with TRBJ1-5; maybe TRBD1 (5 bases). The germline V gene encodes CDR1 SNHLY and CDR2 FYNNEI. CDR3 length equals 13 residues. V dropped 4 bases and J dropped 9 bases, with 13 bases sitting between them. The CDR3 loop is CASSAGPEVPQHF. CDR3 coding DNA: TGTGCCAGCAGTGCGGGGCCCGAGGTGCCCCAGCATTTT.

The chain employs TRBV18 and TRBJ2-2, with a tentative D call TRBD2 (6 bases). The CDR3 spans 16 residues. Germline CDR1 reads KGHSH; CDR2 reads LQKENI. V gave up 3 bases and J gave up 0 bases, with 11 bases separating them. In nucleotides, the CDR3 is TGTGCCAGCTCACCGAACTGGGGGGCGAACACCGGGGAGCTGTTTTTT. It yields the protein CASSPNWGANTGELFF. The full variable domain, in which reference TRBV18 and TRBJ2-2 provide the parts outside the CDR3, is NAGVMQNPRHLVRRRGQEARLRCSPMKGHSHVYWYRQLPEEGLKFMVYLQKENIIDESGMPKERFSAEFPKEGPSILRIQQVVRGDSAAYFCASSPNWGANTGELFFGEGSRLTVL.

Turning to this clone: Germline is not matched at one junction end, which may reflect a read error. This chain joins TRBV7-7 and TRBJ2-2, with D possibly matching TRBD2 (5 bases). This CDR3 has 16 amino acids. Looked up from germline, CDR1 is SSHAT and CDR2 is FNYEAQ (reference sequence). The CDR3 nucleotides read TGTGCTAGCAGCGCAGCCACGGGGACGAACACCGGGGAGCTGTTTTTT. Protein sequence: CASSAATGTNTGELFF.

V usage is TRBV5-4 and J usage is TRBJ2-5; D assignment may be TRBD1 or TRBD2 (6 bases each). The CDR3 is made up of 14 amino acids. V was cut by 0 bases and J by 4 bases, with 10 bases left in between. Germline V CDR1 and CDR2: SGHNT, YYREEE (reference sequence). The CDR3 sequence is CASSLAGGGETQYF. The CDR3 nucleotides are TGTGCCAGCAGCTTGGCCGGAGGGGGAGAGACCCAGTACTTC.

The V gene is TRBV5-1, the J gene TRBJ1-3; perhaps TRBD1 as D (5 bases). This CDR3 has 16 residues. Trimming took off 4 bases at V and 6 bases at J, with 20 bases between the two ends. The germline gives CDR1 SGHRS, CDR2 YFSETQ. The CDR3 sequence is CASSTGLSLRENTIYF. The CDR3 DNA sequence: TGCGCCAGCAGCACAGGACTGTCCTTGAGAGAAAACACCATATATTTT.

The chain has TRBV9 and TRBJ2-3; 9 nucleotides agree with TRBD2. CDR1 and CDR2 (germline): SGDLS, YYNGEE. CDR3 size: 16 residues. V shed 0 bases and J 5 bases; nucleotides not matched to a gene: 7. The CDR3 DNA follows: TGTGCCAGCAGCGTAGGTGGGGTGCGGGAGGGAGATACGCAGTATTTT. Its translation: CASSVGGVREGDTQYF.

This clone came up once. The gene calls are TRBV20-1 and TRBJ1-5; D uncertain. CDR1 is DFQATT and CDR2 is SNEGSKA in the germline V gene (reference sequence). Trimming removed 3 bases at V and 4 bases at J, with 16 bases between. This CDR3 contains 15 residues. The CDR3 sequence: CSASGPRMGNQPQHF. CDR3 DNA: TGCAGTGCTAGTGGGCCCCGAATGGGGAATCAGCCCCAGCATTTT.

The rearrangement uses TRBV3-1 (or the pseudogene TRBV3-2) and TRBJ2-2, with D maybe TRBD2 (5 bases). Germline CDR1 and CDR2: LGHDT and YNNKEL (reference sequence). The V gene lost 4 bases and the J gene lost 3 bases, with 9 bases spanning the gap. This CDR3 contains 14 residues. The CDR3 DNA is TGTGCCAGCAGCCGGAGGCTAGACACCGGGGAGCTGTTTTTT. This codes for CASSRRLDTGELFF.

The chain employs TRBV6-2 or TRBV6-3 and TRBJ1-1; TRBD1 might be the D (5 bases). The CDR3 runs 14 residues. Germline assignment: CDR1 MNHEY and CDR2 SVGEGT. V gave up 4 bases and J gave up 0 bases, with 9 bases separating them. The CDR3 DNA is TGTGCCAGCAGTTCCTGGGGCATGAACACTGAAGCTTTCTTT. Amino acids: CASSSWGMNTEAFF.

V gene TRBV29-1 combines with J gene TRBJ1-1; 7 bases match TRBD1. The germline V gene encodes CDR1 SQVTM and CDR2 ANQGSEA. The ends lost 0 bases at V and 8 bases at J; junction bases unmatched: 9. The CDR3 loop spans 14 amino acids. This CDR3 is CSVEDRPTGQEAFF. CDR3 bases: TGCAGCGTTGAAGATCGACCAACGGGACAGGAAGCTTTCTTT.

This clone was counted only a few times. The sample carries other DNA sequences with the same CDR3. This sequence joins TRBV5-1 and TRBJ1-1; D remains unclear. V was cut by 0 bases and J by 0 bases, with 9 bases left in between. This CDR3 is 15 amino acids long. CDR1 SGHRS and CDR2 YFSETQ come from the germline V gene. The CDR3 loop is CASSLAGGLNTEAFF. CDR3 DNA: TGCGCCAGCAGCTTGGCCGGCGGATTGAACACTGAAGCTTTCTTT.

The chain uses TRBV5-6 and TRBJ1-6; TRBD1 aligns across 7 bases. J was trimmed by 10 bases and V by 6 bases; bases with no gene match: 13. The CDR3 sequence is 15 residues long. Germline V CDR1 and CDR2: SGHDT, YYEEEE. Here the CDR3 DNA reads TGTGCCAGCAACCTACTCGACAGGGTAGGATCACCCCTCCACTTT. Amino acids: CASNLLDRVGSPLHF.

DNA for the CDR3: TGTGCCAGCAGCCCGAGTACTCCCCTAGCGGGAGTTAAGAATGAGCAGTTCTTC. It specifies CASSPSTPLAGVKNEQFF. This chain connects TRBV27 to TRBJ2-1, with 10 bases aligning to TRBD2. The CDR3 has 18 amino acids. With 6 bases clipped from V and 7 bases from J, the junction kept 18 bases outside the gene matches. CDR1 and CDR2 (germline): MNHEY, SMNVEV (reference sequence).

The rearrangement uses TRBV24-1 and TRBJ2-5, with D possibly being TRBD1 or TRBD2 (5 bases each). Looked up from germline, CDR1 is KGHDR and CDR2 is SFDVKD. The CDR3 is 15 amino acids. Trimming stripped 3 bases from V and 1 base from J, with 11 bases between. CDR3: CATSDTRDGQETQYF. The CDR3 DNA follows: TGTGCCACCAGTGATACTCGGGACGGCCAAGAGACCCAGTACTTC.

The chain joins TRBV5-1 to TRBJ1-1; D may be TRBD1 (6 bases). Trimming pared 0 bases from V and 3 bases from J, leaving 12 bases between. The CDR3 totals 15 residues. Germline CDR1 SGHRS, CDR2 YFSETQ. The CDR3 is CASSLAGVSHTEAFF. The CDR3 bases are TGCGCCAGCAGCTTGGCAGGGGTGAGTCACACTGAAGCTTTCTTT.

The chain uses TRBV5-1 and TRBJ1-4; perhaps TRBD1 as D (6 bases). The CDR3 sequence is 15 residues long. V was clipped by 4 bases and J by 12 bases, with 22 bases between them. Germline CDR1 and CDR2: SGHRS and YFSETQ. The CDR3 sequence: CASSPGGGGSPELFF. CDR3 coding DNA: TGCGCCAGCAGCCCGGGGGGAGGGGGTTCCCCAGAACTGTTTTTT.

This chain uses TRBV2 with TRBJ1-5; D is ambiguous. CDR1 and CDR2 from the germline V gene are SNHLY and FYNNEI. The CDR3 sequence is 11 residues long. Deletions cut 5 bases from V and 4 bases from J, with 3 bases between. This CDR3 reads CASSLNQPQHF. CDR3 sequence (DNA): TGTGCCAGCAGTCTTAATCAGCCCCAGCATTTT.